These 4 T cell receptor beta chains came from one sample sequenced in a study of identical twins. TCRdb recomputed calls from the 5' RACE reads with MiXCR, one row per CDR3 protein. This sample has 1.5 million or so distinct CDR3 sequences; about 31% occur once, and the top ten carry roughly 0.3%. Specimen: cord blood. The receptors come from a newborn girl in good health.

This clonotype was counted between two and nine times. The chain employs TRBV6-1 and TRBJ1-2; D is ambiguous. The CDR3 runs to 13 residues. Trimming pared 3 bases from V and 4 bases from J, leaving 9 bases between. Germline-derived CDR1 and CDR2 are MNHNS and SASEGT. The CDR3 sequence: CASSDAGFYGYTF. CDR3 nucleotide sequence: TGTGCCAGCAGTGACGCGGGGTTCTATGGCTACACCTTC.

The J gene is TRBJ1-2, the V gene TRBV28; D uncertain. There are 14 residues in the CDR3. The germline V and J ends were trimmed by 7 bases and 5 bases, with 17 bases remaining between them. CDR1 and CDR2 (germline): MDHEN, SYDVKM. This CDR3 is CASTHGRVGYGYTF. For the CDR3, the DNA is TGTGCCAGCACCCATGGGAGGGTCGGGTATGGCTACACCTTC.

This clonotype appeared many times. The CDR3 DNA sequence: TGTGCCATCACCTCATCCCCCAGAGAAAAACTGTTTTTT. Translation gives CAITSSPREKLFF. The chain employs TRBV10-3 and TRBJ1-4; D is unresolved. Between the trimmed V and J ends, which lost 7 bases and 8 bases, there was a span of 14 bases. Germline V gene sequence: CDR1 ENHRY, CDR2 SYGVKD. The CDR3 loop spans 13 amino acids.

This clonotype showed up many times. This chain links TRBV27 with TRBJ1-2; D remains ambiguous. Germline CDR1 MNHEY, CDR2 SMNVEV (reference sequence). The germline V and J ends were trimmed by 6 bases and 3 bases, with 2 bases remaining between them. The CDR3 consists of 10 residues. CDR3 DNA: TGTGCCAGCAGGGACTATGGCTACACCTTC. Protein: CASRDYGYTF.